This T cell receptor beta chain was found in a study of blood T cell repertoires in COVID-19. Germline-derived CDR1 and CDR2 are SGHTA and FQGNSA. This CDR3 comprises 13 residues. V lost 4 bases and J lost 6, with 12 bases in between. The method was immunoSEQ multiplex PCR; TCRdb's version includes in-frame clones alone and lacks a portion of them. The sample lists roughly 55,000 clones, around 83% occurring once. This chain links TRBV7-2 with TRBJ1-2; no firm D call. The specimen was peripheral blood. The origin of this receptor is a man aged 65 to 85 with active COVID-19. The CDR3 DNA sequence: TGTGCCAGCAGCTGGCGAGCAGGCAATGGCTACACCTTC. Encoded protein: CASSWRAGNGYTF.